This paragraph reports one T cell receptor beta chain. Antigen specificity is unknown. This sample is drawn from a study of regulatory T cells in long-lasting Graves disease. Study as a whole: It was over 5 years of antithyroid drugs, with positive TSH receptor antibodies, that meant persistent Graves' disease.

Germline V gene sequence: CDR1 DFQATT, CDR2 SNEGSKA (reference sequence). The V gene lost 5 bases and the J gene lost 1 base, with 18 bases spanning the gap. The CDR3 consists of 15 residues. The time point was: persistent/refractory GD, antithyroid drugs over 5 years with positive TRAb. The TCR library was prepared using RNA isolated from PBMCs. Overall study results and limits: The study examined only peripheral blood, not thyroid tissue.

Arm-PCR with iRepertoire HTBI primers amplified the CDR3 regions for these TCR beta libraries. MiXCR was run by TCRdb on the multiplex PCR reads, yielding one entry per CDR3 protein. The sample carries about 660,000 distinct CDR3 sequences, 25% to 35% recorded once. Specimen: peripheral blood mononuclear cells (PBMCs), collected when the disease was refractory, from a patient treated with antithyroid drugs. This sequence originates from a female donor with Graves disease. The chain carries TRBV20-1 and TRBJ2-7, with D tentatively TRBD2 (7 bases). The CDR3 DNA sequence: TGCAGTGCTCCTCGGGCGGGGGCTGCATCCTACGAGCAGTACTTC. Its translation is CSAPRAGAASYEQYF.